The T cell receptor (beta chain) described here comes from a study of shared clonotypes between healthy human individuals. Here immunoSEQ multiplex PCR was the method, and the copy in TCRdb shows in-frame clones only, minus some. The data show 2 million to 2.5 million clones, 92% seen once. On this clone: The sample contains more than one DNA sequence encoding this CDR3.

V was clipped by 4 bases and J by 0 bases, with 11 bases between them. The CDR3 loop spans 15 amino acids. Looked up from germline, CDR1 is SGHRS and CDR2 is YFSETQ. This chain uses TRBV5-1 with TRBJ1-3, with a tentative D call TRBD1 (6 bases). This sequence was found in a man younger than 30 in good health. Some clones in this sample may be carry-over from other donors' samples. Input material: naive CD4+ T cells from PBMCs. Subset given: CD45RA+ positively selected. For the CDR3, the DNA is TGCGCCAGCAGCAACGGACAGAGCTCTGGAAACACCATATATTTT. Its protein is CASSNGQSSGNTIYF.